This record covers a single TCR beta chain. Its target is unknown. The data belong to a study of T cell responses to AZD1222 COVID-19 vaccine. Study-level findings and limits: Spike-spanning, vaccine-associated CD4 TCRs were dominant at 160-218 and 743-854.

Deletions cut 2 bases from V and 4 bases from J, with 5 bases between. The germline gives CDR1 ENHRY, CDR2 SYGVKD. The CDR3 runs 13 residues. Profiled with immunoSEQ multiplex PCR; TCRdb holds only in-frame clones, not every one. There are about 180,000 clones in the sample; about 90% occur only once, and approximately 1.9% lies in the top ten. Second-dose schedules of about 4 or about 12 weeks were combined. This chain joins TRBV10-3 and TRBJ2-2; possibly TRBD1 for D (5 bases). The receptor comes from an adult who received the AZD1222 COVID-19 vaccine. The specimen was peripheral blood, collected 28 days after the second AZD1222 dose. DNA for the CDR3: TGTGCCATCAGTGAGAGGGGCACCGGGGAGCTGTTTTTT. Translated, it gives CAISERGTGELFF.